One sample yielded the 32 T cell receptor beta chains listed below, sequenced in a study of blood T cells in healthy people across ages. The use of a sample-barcoded 5' primer and a J-beta primer mix characterized a second PCR of about 6 to 12 cycles. MiXCR, applied by TCRdb to the 5' RACE reads, yields one record per CDR3 protein. Among hundreds of thousands of distinct CDR3 sequences listed, less than 40% were seen once. Sequencing was carried out using blood. These TCRs come from a woman older than 75 in good health.

This clonotype was picked up many times. This chain joins TRBV20-1 and TRBJ2-1; TRBD2 matches 7 bases. Per germline, CDR1 DFQATT and CDR2 SNEGSKA (reference sequence). This CDR3 contains 17 residues. V shed 4 bases and J 4 bases; nucleotides not matched to a gene: 16. The CDR3 nucleotides read TGCAGTGCTAAGGCAAGCGGTTCGGGGGGTCGGTACAATGAGCAGTTCTTC. It specifies CSAKASGSGGRYNEQFF.

V and J are TRBV14 and TRBJ2-1, with unresolved D. Trimming cost V 4 bases and J 11 bases, with 15 bases left between them. The CDR3 spans 13 residues. Germline V CDR1 and CDR2: SGHDN, FVKESK. CDR3 DNA sequence: TGTGCCAGCAGCCCGAATGTATTCTACAAGCAGTTCTTC. It specifies CASSPNVFYKQFF.

This clonotype turned up a few times. The gene calls are TRBV2 and TRBJ1-1, with 8 nucleotides matching TRBD1. This CDR3 contains 15 residues. Germline CDR1 reads SNHLY; CDR2 reads FYNNEI. V shed 5 bases, J shed 0 bases, and the junction held 5 bases outside the gene matches. CDR3 amino acids: CASSRRQGLNTEAFF. The CDR3 DNA sequence: TGTGCCAGCAGTCGCCGACAGGGGCTGAACACTGAAGCTTTCTTT.

There are a few counts of this clonotype. V usage is TRBV7-2 and J usage is TRBJ2-7; no clear D gene. V shed 8 bases and J shed 0 bases, with 8 bases lying between them. The CDR3 loop spans 12 amino acids. Germline V gene lookup returns CDR1 SGHTA and CDR2 FQGNSA. The CDR3 here is CASGSPSYEQYF. Here the CDR3 DNA reads TGTGCCAGCGGCTCCCCCTCCTACGAGCAGTACTTC.

This chain connects TRBV9 to TRBJ2-1, with D possibly being TRBD2 (6 bases). V lost 4 bases, J lost 4 bases, and 15 bases lay in between. CDR3 size: 15 residues. CDR1 is SGDLS, CDR2 YYNGEE, per germline. This CDR3 is CASSSVGEAYNEQFF. CDR3 DNA sequence: TGTGCCAGCAGCTCCGTGGGGGAGGCGTACAATGAGCAGTTCTTC.

As regards this clonotype: This may be a read error, as it is one base from a much larger clone. The chain has TRBV12-3 or TRBV12-4 and TRBJ2-7; the D gene is possibly TRBD2 (6 bases). This CDR3 is built from 13 residues. V lost 4 bases and J lost 7, with 14 bases in between. Here the CDR3 DNA reads TGTGCCAGCAGTTCGGGGGTCTACAATGAGCAGTACTTC. Residues: CASSSGVYNEQYF.

This clonotype was detected only a few times. This clone may be a read error of a much larger clone one base away. The chain recombines TRBV30 with TRBJ2-1; 13 bases fit TRBD2. Losses at the gene ends were 2 bases for V and 7 bases for J; bases not matched to a gene: 5. There are 15 residues in the CDR3. Germline V lookup: CDR1 GTSNPN, CDR2 SVGIG (reference sequence). The CDR3 DNA reads TGTGCCTGGAGTCCGACTAGCGGGGGGTGTAATGAGCAGTTCTTC. Translation: CAWSPTSGGCNEQFF.

This clonotype was counted many times. The V call is TRBV20-1, the J call TRBJ2-7, with 12 bases lining up with TRBD2. This CDR3 spans 17 amino acids. Germline assignment: CDR1 DFQATT and CDR2 SNEGSKA (reference sequence). Trimming took 6 bases from V and 2 from J; bases not matched to a gene: 14. CDR3 amino acids: CSASGPSGGAGTYEQYF. In DNA, the CDR3 is TGCAGTGCCTCGGGCCCTAGCGGGGGGGCGGGAACCTACGAGCAGTACTTC.

This clonotype was observed once. A much larger clone is a single base away; this may be a read error. The chain combines TRBV9 with TRBJ2-5; D may be TRBD1 (5 bases). Germline assignment: CDR1 SGDLS and CDR2 YYNGEE. V was trimmed by 1 base and J by 11 bases, leaving 21 bases between them. The length of the CDR3 is 15 residues. This chain's CDR3 is CASSVSKGSYNEQYF. Written as DNA, the CDR3 is TGTGCCAGCAGCGTAAGTAAGGGGTCCTACAATGAGCAGTACTTC.

Of note for this clonotype: Since a much larger clone is just one base distant, this may be a read error. The rearrangement joins TRBV7-2 to TRBJ2-5, with 12 nucleotides matching TRBD2. CDR1 and CDR2 from the germline V gene are SGHTA and FQGNSA. V was pared by 4 bases and J by 11 bases, with 8 bases of the junction left unmatched. The CDR3 runs 14 residues. CDR3 sequence (DNA): TGTGCCAGCAGCTCTGTTGCTAGCGGGGGGGAGCAGTACTTC. This sequence encodes CASSSVASGGEQYF.

This clonotype has at least ten counts. The chain is built from TRBV7-9 and TRBJ2-7; tentatively, D is TRBD1 or TRBD2 (5 bases each). From germline, CDR1 is SEHNR and CDR2 FQNEAQ (reference sequence). The CDR3 spans 14 residues. V was pared by 0 bases and J by 4 bases, with 10 bases between. The CDR3 reads CASSLARGRYEQYF. CDR3 in DNA: TGTGCCAGCAGCTTAGCGAGGGGCCGGTACGAGCAGTACTTC.

The chain links TRBV20-1 to TRBJ2-7, with D perhaps given as TRBD1 or TRBD2 (5 bases each). The germline gives CDR1 DFQATT, CDR2 SNEGSKA (reference sequence). CDR3 size: 14 residues. V dropped 0 bases and J dropped 10 bases, with 19 bases sitting between them. The CDR3 loop reads CSARDSRDRFLQYF. CDR3 coding DNA: TGCAGTGCTAGAGATTCTCGGGACCGCTTTCTCCAGTACTTC.

This clonotype was picked up many times. This chain uses TRBV5-1 with TRBJ2-7; D call uncertain. Trimming left V 3 bases short and J 6 bases short, with 19 bases between. CDR3 length: 15 amino acids. Germline-derived CDR1 and CDR2 are SGHRS and YFSETQ. Here the CDR3 DNA reads TGCGCCAGCAGCTCCGACCCCGGCAGGCCCCTCGAGCAGTACTTC. Its translation: CASSSDPGRPLEQYF.

Ten or more counts support this clonotype. The chain has TRBV6-2 or TRBV6-3 and TRBJ2-3; 14 positions agree with TRBD2. V lost 4 bases and J lost 4; bases outside the gene matches: 10. Germline assignment: CDR1 MNHEY and CDR2 SVGEGT. The CDR3 covers 18 residues. The CDR3 spells CASSSNFGLAGGPDTQYF. The CDR3 nucleotides are TGTGCCAGCAGTTCCAACTTCGGACTAGCGGGGGGTCCAGATACGCAGTATTTT.

Points on this clonotype: A read error is possible here, since a much larger clone lies one base away. In DNA, the CDR3 is TGTGTCTGGAGTCCGTCACAATCGGGGGCTGGGGGCTACACCTTC. Its translation: CVWSPSQSGAGGYTF. The rearrangement uses TRBV30 and TRBJ1-2, with a weak D call TRBD1 (6 bases). The CDR3 contains 15 residues. Per germline, CDR1 GTSNPN and CDR2 SVGIG (reference sequence). The full variable domain, completed using reference TRBV30 and TRBJ1-2, is SQTIHQWPATLVQPVGSPLSLECTVEGTSNPNLYWYRQAAGRGLQLLFYSVGIGQISSEVPQNLSASRPQDRQFILSSKKLLLSDSGFYLCVWSPSQSGAGGYTFGSGTRLTVV.

The chain has TRBV10-2 and TRBJ2-3; 10 positions match TRBD2. The CDR3 length is 18 residues. The germline CDR1 and CDR2 sequences are WSHSY and SAAADI. J was trimmed by 4 bases and V by 3 bases; bases with no gene match: 13. The DNA for the CDR3 is TGCGCCAGCAGTGACTTTTCTAGCGGGGGCCGGGGGGCAGATACGCAGTATTTT. As protein: CASSDFSSGGRGADTQYF.

The chain links TRBV7-2 to TRBJ2-7; tentatively, D is TRBD2 (5 bases). Per germline, CDR1 SGHTA and CDR2 FQGNSA. V lost 1 base and J lost 7, with 23 bases in between. This CDR3 is 17 amino acids long. The CDR3 coding sequence is TGTGCCAGCAGCTTAGGCTCCGGGGTTCCTACCTGCAATGAGCAGTACTTC. Translated, it gives CASSLGSGVPTCNEQYF.

Ten or more counts support this clonotype. The V and J genes are TRBV10-3 and TRBJ2-1; 7 bases line up with TRBD2. Trimming cost V 4 bases and J 4 bases; bases outside gene matches: 7. The germline gives CDR1 ENHRY, CDR2 SYGVKD. This CDR3 contains 15 residues. The CDR3 sequence: CAISVSGGIYNEQFF. CDR3 nucleotide sequence: TGTGCCATCAGTGTATCGGGGGGAATATACAATGAGCAGTTCTTC.

Turning to this clonotype: A read error may explain this, as a much larger clone is one base away. This chain joins TRBV5-6 and TRBJ2-2; possibly TRBD1 or TRBD2 for D (5 bases each). The CDR3 spans 15 residues. The V gene's germline CDR1 is SGHDT and CDR2 YYEEEE. CDR3 nucleotides: TGTGCTTCCATCCGTGGGGCTAGCCGCACCGGGGAGCGGTTTTTT. It encodes CASIRGASRTGERFF.

Regarding this clonotype: The junction departs from germline at one end; a sequencing error may be responsible. The gene calls are TRBV20-1 and TRBJ2-1; TRBD2 might be the D (6 bases). The CDR3 is 13 amino acids. CDR1 DFQATT and CDR2 SNEGSKA come from the germline V gene (reference sequence). CDR3 coding DNA: TGCGGTTACGACGGGGGAAGCGACAATGGGCAGTTCTTC. This gives the protein CGYDGGSDNGQFF.

A word on this clonotype: A read error is possible here, since a much larger clone lies one base away. J is TRBJ2-1 and V is TRBV11-1, with 11 bases aligning to TRBD2. The J call is uncertain, as TRBJ2-7 better fits the DNA end. The CDR3 totals 21 residues. In germline, CDR1 is SGHAT, CDR2 FQDESV (reference sequence). In nucleotides, the CDR3 is TGTGCCAGCAGCTTAGGGCTAGCGGGGGGAAAAGGAGTGAGCTCCTACAATGAGCAGTACTTC. Its translation: CASSLGLAGGKGVSSYNEQYF.

This clonotype was seen repeatedly, ten times or more. The chain carries TRBV10-3 and TRBJ2-7; 9 bases map to TRBD1. Germline CDR1 is ENHRY and CDR2 is SYGVKD. The ends lost 4 bases at V and 0 bases at J; junction bases unmatched: 4. The CDR3 length is 15 residues. DNA for the CDR3: TGTGCCATCAGTGGAGAACAGGGGGCCTCCTACGAGCAGTACTTC. Translated: CAISGEQGASYEQYF.

The V call is TRBV9, the J call TRBJ2-6, with D tentatively TRBD1 (7 bases). The CDR3 extends over 22 amino acids. Between the trimmed V and J ends, which lost 4 bases and 0 bases, there was a span of 29 bases. Looked up from germline, CDR1 is SGDLS and CDR2 is YYNGEE. The CDR3 reads CASSPTLRTAGQSFSGANVLTF. CDR3 DNA sequence: TGTGCCAGCAGCCCAACCTTACGAACGGCGGGACAGAGCTTCTCTGGGGCCAACGTCCTGACTTTC.

This sequence joins TRBV5-1 and TRBJ1-2; the match to TRBD1 covers 9 bases. This CDR3 region has 14 residues. The junction had 10 bases not matched to a gene; V was cut back by 5 bases and J by 8 bases. The germline V gene encodes CDR1 SGHRS and CDR2 YFSETQ. CDR3 residues: CASRETTGGRGYTF. The DNA for the CDR3 is TGCGCCAGCAGGGAGACAACAGGGGGCCGCGGCTACACCTTC.

As for this clonotype: This may stem from a read error, because a much larger clone lies one nucleotide away. This chain uses TRBV6-1 with TRBJ1-2, with 8 bases aligning to TRBD1. CDR3 length: 13 amino acids. Germline-derived CDR1 and CDR2 are MNHNS and SASEGT. The trim removed 10 bases at V and 10 bases at J, leaving 14 bases unmatched. The CDR3 bases are TGTGCCACTTCAGACCCGGGACAGGTGGACTACACCTTC. This codes for CATSDPGQVDYTF.

This chain connects TRBV5-5 to TRBJ1-5, with 8 bases identical to TRBD1. CDR3 length equals 15 residues. V was clipped by 4 bases and J by 4 bases; unmatched bases: 7. CDR1 SGHKS and CDR2 YYEKEE come from the germline V gene (reference sequence). The CDR3 reads CASSTTGQANQPQHF. The CDR3 DNA reads as TGTGCCAGCAGCACCACGGGACAGGCTAATCAGCCCCAGCATTTT. Full variable domain (missing parts from reference TRBV5-5 and TRBJ1-5): DAGVTQSPTHLIKTRGQQVTLRCSPISGHKSVSWYQQVLGQGPQFIFQYYEKEERGRGNFPDRFSARQFPNYSSELNVNALLLGDSALYLCASSTTGQANQPQHFGDGTRLSIL.

In its sample, this clonotype was seen many times. The rearrangement links TRBV11-2 to TRBJ2-4; the D gene is possibly TRBD1 (5 bases). The J call may be incorrect, as the DNA end agrees better with TRBJ2-7. The CDR3 consists of 13 residues. Germline values: CDR1 SGHAT, CDR2 FQNNGV. Here the CDR3 reads CASSPQGSDEQYF. The CDR3 region has the DNA TGTGCCAGCAGCCCGCAGGGTTCGGACGAGCAGTACTTC.

Ten or more counts support this clonotype. This chain connects TRBV4-2 to TRBJ1-2, with D perhaps matching TRBD1 (6 bases). From germline, CDR1 is LGHNA and CDR2 YNFKEQ. This CDR3 has 15 residues. V was clipped by 0 bases and J by 5 bases, with 13 bases between them. Here the CDR3 reads CASSQDARGVYGYTF. CDR3 DNA: TGTGCCAGCAGCCAAGATGCCAGGGGCGTTTATGGCTACACCTTC.

This clonotype was seen ten or more times. The rearrangement links TRBV12-3 or TRBV12-4 to TRBJ2-7; no firm D call. This CDR3 has 13 residues. Trimming pared 3 bases from V and 7 bases from J, leaving 13 bases between. CDR3 region: CASSLERNLEQYF. The CDR3 DNA reads as TGTGCCAGCAGTTTGGAGAGGAATTTAGAGCAGTACTTC.

This clonotype was observed at least ten times. The chain combines TRBV18 with TRBJ2-5; D remains unclear. CDR3 length equals 13 residues. Per germline, CDR1 KGHSH and CDR2 LQKENI. V was clipped by 0 bases and J by 4 bases, with 6 bases between them. CDR3 nucleotide sequence: TGTGCCAGCTCACCACCATCTCGAGAGACCCAGTACTTC. The encoded protein is CASSPPSRETQYF.

The table lists this clonotype with a few counts. The V and J genes are TRBV6-5 and TRBJ2-4, with a possible D match to TRBD2 (5 bases). The V end lost 6 bases, the J end lost 13 bases, and 22 bases lay between the germline ends. Germline CDR1 MNHEY, CDR2 SVGAGI. The CDR3 length is 14 residues. The CDR3 nucleotides read TGTGCCAGCAGCCCCGGACTGGTCGACAATGAGCAGTACTTC. Translated, it gives CASSPGLVDNEQYF.

In the case of this clonotype: A much bigger clone sits one base away, suggesting this may be a read error. The V gene is TRBV5-5, the J gene TRBJ2-7; D is unresolved. This CDR3 contains 16 residues. Germline V gene data show CDR1 as SGHKS and CDR2 as YYEKEE (reference sequence). The CDR3 region has the DNA TGTGCCAGCAGTTTGGAGTGGACGGTCGGCTCCTACGAGCAGTACTTC. Translation: CASSLEWTVGSYEQYF.